This T cell receptor (beta chain) appears in the sequencing data of a study of blood T cell repertoires in COVID-19. The overall study: COVID-19 samples from acute and convalescent phases originated in the United States, Italy and Spain.

There are 15 residues in the CDR3. V trimming: 5 bases; J trimming: 7 bases; junction bases outside the gene matches: 9. The germline V gene has CDR1 SGHTA and CDR2 FQGTGA. Some clones are missing from TCRdb's copy, which holds only in-frame ones; the method was immunoSEQ multiplex PCR. Among fewer than 300,000 clones listed, roughly 85% were seen once. This chain connects TRBV7-3 to TRBJ2-5, with 11 bases fitting TRBD2. Sequenced input: PBMCs or T cells enriched from blood (not recorded which). The sequence came from a woman aged 30 to 39 who had recovered from COVID-19. The CDR3 sequence: CASSPTSGGGGTQYF. The CDR3 DNA reads as TGTGCCAGCAGCCCCACTAGCGGGGGTGGGGGGACCCAGTACTTC.